A selection of T cell receptor beta chains follows, all from one sample in a study of OX40 agonist ivuxolimab in advanced cancers. Data came from immunoSEQ multiplex PCR; TCRdb stores just in-frame clones and leaves some out. The table lists some 85,000 clones, 75% to 95% of them singletons, with 1.5% to 2% in the top ten. Here the sequenced sample was CD4+ or CD8+ T cells sorted from blood, taken in a trial of the OX40 agonist ivuxolimab. These receptor sequences come from an adult with an advanced solid tumor such as melanoma, head and neck, liver or kidney cancer. Each CDR3 is given with its conserved first and last residue. Fields, in order: D gene, V gene, J gene, clone size, CDR3 protein, CDR3 DNA. D genes are given only for firm matches. Clone size, where shown, is once, few, many, or a class for clones that have expanded.

>-|TRBV6-6|TRBJ2-1|few
CASSYPPTTYNEQFF
TGTGCCAGCAGTTACCCCCCGACTACGTACAATGAGCAGTTCTTC
>-|TRBV5-1|TRBJ2-7|once
CASSFLGWDEQYF
TGCGCCAGCAGCTTTCTGGGGTGGGACGAGCAGTACTTC
>TRBD1|TRBV10-3|TRBJ1-1|-
CAISGPGTGRTEAFF
TGTGCCATCAGTGGACCCGGGACAGGGAGGACTGAAGCTTTCTTT
>TRBD2|TRBV28|TRBJ2-7|-
CASTEASGRDYSYEQYF
TGTGCCAGCACCGAGGCGAGCGGGAGGGACTACTCCTACGAGCAGTACTTC
>TRBD2|TRBV14|TRBJ2-3|-
CASSRPGLADAQYF
TGTGCCAGCAGCCGCCCAGGACTAGCGGACGCGCAGTATTTT
>TRBD1|TRBV19|TRBJ1-5|-
CASSIATGGSRQPQHF
TGTGCCAGTAGTATCGCGACAGGGGGCAGTCGGCAGCCCCAGCATTTT
>-|TRBV18|TRBJ2-4|-
CASSQSGGLAKNIQYF
TGTGCCAGCTCCCAAAGTGGAGGACTAGCCAAAAACATTCAGTACTTC
>-|TRBV4-2|TRBJ2-1|-
CASSQDPGTGEQFF
TGTGCCAGCAGCCAAGATCCGGGGACCGGTGAGCAGTTCTTC
>TRBD2|TRBV4-2|TRBJ2-5|-
CASSQDGGGGYQETQYF
TGTGCCAGCAGCCAAGATGGTGGGGGAGGGTACCAAGAGACCCAGTACTTC
>TRBD1|TRBV11-3|TRBJ1-2|-
CASSEDRGPGYTF
TGTGCCAGCAGCGAGGACAGGGGGCCTGGCTACACCTTC
>TRBD1|TRBV12-5|TRBJ2-7|once
CASGFLPPGQLSYEQYF
TGTGCTAGTGGTTTTCTCCCCCCGGGACAGCTCTCCTACGAGCAGTACTTC
>TRBD2|TRBV9|TRBJ2-7|-
CASSREGGPREQYF
TGTGCCAGCAGCCGGGAGGGAGGGCCTCGGGAGCAGTACTTC
>-|TRBV11-2|TRBJ2-1|-
CASSLSQYSYNEQFF
TGTGCCAGCAGCTTGTCACAATACTCCTACAATGAGCAGTTCTTC
>TRBD1|TRBV5-1|TRBJ2-3|-
CASRTQGALADTQYF
TGCGCCAGCAGAACCCAGGGGGCCTTAGCAGATACGCAGTATTTT
>TRBD2|TRBV10-2|TRBJ2-1|-
CASSEYQAGADEQFF
TGCGCCAGCAGTGAGTATCAAGCGGGAGCGGATGAGCAGTTCTTC
>TRBD2|TRBV23-1|TRBJ2-7|-
CASSQGTSGPLRDEQYF
TGCGCCAGCAGTCAAGGGACTAGCGGGCCCCTAAGGGACGAGCAGTACTTC
>-|TRBV11-2|TRBJ2-2|-
CAGRMGGGNTGELFF
TGTGCCGGAAGAATGGGGGGAGGGAACACCGGGGAGCTGTTTTTT
>-|TRBV4-1|TRBJ2-5|-
CASSPLRWETQYF
TGCGCCAGCAGCCCCCTGCGCTGGGAGACCCAGTACTTC
>-|TRBV28|TRBJ2-2|-
CASSLSADPKFTGELFF
TGTGCCAGCAGTTTATCAGCAGACCCTAAATTCACCGGGGAGCTGTTTTTT
>-|TRBV18|TRBJ1-5|-
CASSPGAWGNQPQHF
TGTGCCAGCTCACCAGGGGCGTGGGGCAATCAGCCCCAGCATTTT
>-|TRBV19|TRBJ2-7|once
CASGPETRPYEQYF
TGTGCCAGCGGGCCGGAGACTCGTCCCTACGAGCAGTACTTC
>-|TRBV28|TRBJ1-1|few
CASGVGVNTEAFF
TGTGCCAGCGGGGTGGGGGTGAACACTGAAGCTTTCTTT
>TRBD2|TRBV11-2|TRBJ2-5|-
CASARLAGVSETQYF
TGTGCCAGCGCGCGACTAGCGGGGGTTTCGGAGACCCAGTACTTC
>TRBD2|TRBV18|TRBJ2-2|-
CASSPPGGRSSAGELFF
TGTGCCAGCTCACCACCTGGCGGGAGGTCGTCGGCCGGGGAGCTGTTTTTT
>-|TRBV21-1|TRBJ2-1|-
CASCPRPRAYNEQFF
TGTGCCAGCTGCCCACGTCCTAGGGCCTACAATGAGCAGTTCTTC
>-|TRBV27|TRBJ2-2|-
CASSRVLGNTGELFF
TGTGCCTCAAGCAGGGTCCTCGGGAACACCGGGGAGCTGTTTTTT
>TRBD1|TRBV2|TRBJ1-1|once
CASSDRGLISEAFF
TGTGCCAGCAGTGACAGGGGGTTGATCTCTGAAGCTTTCTTT
>-|TRBV10-2|TRBJ1-5|once
CASSISGTSNQPQHF
TGCGCCAGCAGTATTAGCGGGACTAGCAATCAGCCCCAGCATTTT
>TRBD2|TRBV19|TRBJ2-2|-
CATQSGTRNTGELFF
TGTGCCACACAATCCGGGACTAGGAACACCGGGGAGCTGTTTTTT
>TRBD2|TRBV18|TRBJ2-1|-
CASSPPNAGVASYNEQFF
TGTGCCAGCTCACCACCTAATGCGGGAGTCGCGTCCTACAATGAGCAGTTCTTC
>TRBD2|TRBV27|TRBJ2-5|-
CASSPGLAALETQYF
TGTGCCAGCAGCCCGGGACTAGCGGCGCTGGAGACCCAGTACTTC
>-|TRBV19|TRBJ2-3|-
CASSITRGRDTQYF
TGTGCCAGTAGTATAACAAGGGGACGAGATACGCAGTATTTT
>-|TRBV2|TRBJ2-7|-
CASIWGGQEQYF
TGTGCCAGCATATGGGGGGGGCAAGAGCAGTACTTC
>-|TRBV5-1|TRBJ1-1|few
CASSSTQNTEAFF
TGCGCCAGCAGCTCAACACAGAACACTGAAGCTTTCTTT
>TRBD2|TRBV7-2|TRBJ2-1|-
CASSLGLAGYNEQFF
TGTGCCAGCAGCTTAGGACTAGCGGGGTATAATGAGCAGTTCTTC
>TRBD2|TRBV7-8|TRBJ2-5|-
CASSQRTSGGQETQYF
TGTGCCAGCAGCCAACGGACTAGCGGGGGCCAAGAGACCCAGTACTTC
>-|TRBV2|TRBJ2-7|-
CASSSPYEQYF
TGTGCCAGCAGTAGCCCCTACGAGCAGTACTTC
>TRBD2|TRBV6-5|TRBJ2-7|-
CASSTGTSGSYEQYF
TGTGCCAGCAGTACAGGGACTAGCGGGAGCTACGAGCAGTACTTC
>-|TRBV5-1|TRBJ2-7|-
CASSLEERSPPYEQYF
TGCGCCAGCAGCTTGGAGGAGCGGAGCCCACCCTACGAGCAGTACTTC
>-|TRBV5-1|TRBJ2-5|-
CASSLGGGAGETQYF
TGCGCCAGCAGCCTTGGTGGAGGGGCCGGAGAGACCCAGTACTTC
>-|TRBV9|TRBJ2-1|-
CASSVAATGDNEQFF
TGTGCCAGCAGCGTAGCAGCTACCGGGGACAATGAGCAGTTCTTC
>-|TRBV4-2|TRBJ2-2|-
CASSQDTRGNTGELFF
TGTGCCAGCAGCCAAGACACGCGGGGGAACACCGGGGAGCTGTTTTTT
>TRBD1|TRBV19|TRBJ2-3|-
CASSTTDRGTQYF
TGTGCCAGTAGTACCACGGACAGGGGTACGCAGTATTTT
>-|TRBV6-1|TRBJ1-1|-
CASSTGAGTTEAFF
TGTGCCAGCAGTACCGGGGCAGGGACTACTGAAGCTTTCTTT
>-|TRBV28|TRBJ2-1|-
CASSLAPNEQFF
TGTGCCAGCAGTTTAGCCCCCAATGAGCAGTTCTTC
>-|TRBV4-1|TRBJ1-6|-
CASSQVRDNSPLHF
TGCGCCAGCAGCCAAGTCAGGGATAATTCACCCCTCCACTTT
>-|TRBV13|TRBJ1-1|-
CASSMGQINTEAFF
TGTGCCAGCAGCATGGGGCAGATCAACACTGAAGCTTTCTTT
>-|TRBV28|TRBJ2-5|-
CASSPLGETQYF
TGTGCCAGCAGCCCCCTTGGAGAGACCCAGTACTTC